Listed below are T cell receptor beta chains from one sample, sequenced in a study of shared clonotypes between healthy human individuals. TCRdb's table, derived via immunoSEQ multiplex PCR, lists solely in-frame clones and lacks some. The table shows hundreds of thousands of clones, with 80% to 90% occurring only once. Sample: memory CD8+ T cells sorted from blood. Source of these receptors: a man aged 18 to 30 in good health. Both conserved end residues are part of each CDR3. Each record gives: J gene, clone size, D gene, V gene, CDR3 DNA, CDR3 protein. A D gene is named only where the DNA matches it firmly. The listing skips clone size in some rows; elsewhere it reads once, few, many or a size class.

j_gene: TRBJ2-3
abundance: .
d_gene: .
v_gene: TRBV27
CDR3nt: TGTGCCAGCAGTTTATCGTGGACAGATACGCAGTATTTT
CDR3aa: CASSLSWTDTQYF

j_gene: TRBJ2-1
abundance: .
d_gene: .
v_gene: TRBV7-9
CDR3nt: TGTGCCAGCAGCATACCTTTGGTACTTGAGCAGTTCTTC
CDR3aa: CASSIPLVLEQFF

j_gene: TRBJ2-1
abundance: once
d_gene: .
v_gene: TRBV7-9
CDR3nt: TGTGCCAGCAGCCTCCCAGTGGATGAGCAGTTCTTC
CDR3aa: CASSLPVDEQFF

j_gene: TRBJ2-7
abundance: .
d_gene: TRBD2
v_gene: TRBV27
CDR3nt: TGTGCCAGCAGTCCTAGCGGGGCCGGGTACGAGCAGTACTTC
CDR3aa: CASSPSGAGYEQYF

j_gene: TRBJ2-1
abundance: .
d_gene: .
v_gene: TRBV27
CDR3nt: TGTGCCAGCAGTTTTACGGGGGTCCCCTACAATGAGCAGTTCTTC
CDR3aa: CASSFTGVPYNEQFF

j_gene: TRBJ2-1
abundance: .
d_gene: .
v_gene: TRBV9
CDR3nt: TGTGCCAGCACCTACTCTGGTGGGGGGCTCCACAATGAGCAGTTCTTC
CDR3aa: CASTYSGGGLHNEQFF

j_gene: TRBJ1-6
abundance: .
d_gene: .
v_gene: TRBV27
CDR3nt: TGTGCCAGCAGTTTATCGTATATAGGGATGGTAAATTCACCCCTCCACTTT
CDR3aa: CASSLSYIGMVNSPLHF

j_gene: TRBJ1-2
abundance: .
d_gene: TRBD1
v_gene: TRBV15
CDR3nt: TGTGCCACCAGCAAACTGGACAGGGGGCACGACTATGGCTACACCTTC
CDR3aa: CATSKLDRGHDYGYTF

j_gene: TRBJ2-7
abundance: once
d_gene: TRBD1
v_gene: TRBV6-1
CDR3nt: TGTGCCAGCAGTGACCCACGGACAGGAACCTACGAGCAGTACTTC
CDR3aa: CASSDPRTGTYEQYF

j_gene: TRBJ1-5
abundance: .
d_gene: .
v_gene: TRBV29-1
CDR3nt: TGCAGCGTTGGAGACAGCTCCAATCAGCCCCAGCATTTT
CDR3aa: CSVGDSSNQPQHF

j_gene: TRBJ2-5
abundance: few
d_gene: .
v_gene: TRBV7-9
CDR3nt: TGTGCCAGCAGCTCCCCGGGACTCCAAGAGACCCAGTACTTC
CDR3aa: CASSSPGLQETQYF

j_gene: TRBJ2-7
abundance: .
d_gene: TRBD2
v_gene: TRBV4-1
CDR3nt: TGCGCCAGCAGCCAAACTTTAGCGGGAGAGTTGGACGAGCAGTACTTC
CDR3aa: CASSQTLAGELDEQYF

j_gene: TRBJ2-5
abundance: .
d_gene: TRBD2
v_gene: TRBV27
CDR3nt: TGTGCCAGCAGTCTCAGACTAGCGGGGTACCAAGAGACCCAGTACTTC
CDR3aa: CASSLRLAGYQETQYF

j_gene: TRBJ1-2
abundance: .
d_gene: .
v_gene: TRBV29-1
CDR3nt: TGCAGCGTTGAAGATAGGGCGGGTCCAGCAACCTATGGCTACACCTTC
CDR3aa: CSVEDRAGPATYGYTF

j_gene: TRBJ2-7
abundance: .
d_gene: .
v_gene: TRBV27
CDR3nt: TGTGCCAGCAGTCCTCAAGGGACTGCCTACGAGCAGTACTTC
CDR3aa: CASSPQGTAYEQYF

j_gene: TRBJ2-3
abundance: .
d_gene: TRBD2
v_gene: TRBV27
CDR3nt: TGTGCCAGCAGTCCCCCTCCAGCGGGGGGGTCTTTCTTCAATACGCAGTATTTT
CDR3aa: CASSPPPAGGSFFNTQYF

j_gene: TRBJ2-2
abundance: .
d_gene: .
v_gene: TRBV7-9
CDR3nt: TGTGCCAGCAGCTTATGGGAGCTGTTTTTT
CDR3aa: CASSLWELFF

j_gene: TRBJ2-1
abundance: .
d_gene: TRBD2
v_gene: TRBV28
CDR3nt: TGTGCCAGCAGTTTAATTAGCGGGGACCCCTCCTACAATGAGCAGTTCTTC
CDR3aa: CASSLISGDPSYNEQFF

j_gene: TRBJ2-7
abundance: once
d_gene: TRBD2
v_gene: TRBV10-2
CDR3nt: TGCGCCAGCAGTTGGGAGGGATCGGGTGACGAGCAGTACTTC
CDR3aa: CASSWEGSGDEQYF

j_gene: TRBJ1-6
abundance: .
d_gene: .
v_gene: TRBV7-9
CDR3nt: TGTGCCAGCAGTCTAAAGGGGAACGGGTATAATTCACCCCTCCACTTT
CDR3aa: CASSLKGNGYNSPLHF